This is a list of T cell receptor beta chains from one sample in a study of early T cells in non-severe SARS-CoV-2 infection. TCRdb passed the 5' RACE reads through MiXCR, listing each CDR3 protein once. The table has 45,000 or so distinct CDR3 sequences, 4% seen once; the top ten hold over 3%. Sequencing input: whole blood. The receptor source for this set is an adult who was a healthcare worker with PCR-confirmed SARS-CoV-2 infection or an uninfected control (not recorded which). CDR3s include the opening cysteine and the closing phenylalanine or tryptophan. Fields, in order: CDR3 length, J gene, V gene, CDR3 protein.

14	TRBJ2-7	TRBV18	CASSPRTTDYEQYF
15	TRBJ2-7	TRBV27	CASSGSGTGEYEQYF
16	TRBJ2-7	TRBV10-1	CASSESRGGRTYEQYF
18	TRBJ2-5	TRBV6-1	CASCLGQGIQRERETQYF
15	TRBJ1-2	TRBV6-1	CASSLGQVANYGYTF
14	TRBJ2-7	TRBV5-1	CASSNGRAGFEQYF
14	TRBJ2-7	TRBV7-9	CASSLNLATGEQYF
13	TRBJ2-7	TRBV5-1	CASSLGTGYEQYF
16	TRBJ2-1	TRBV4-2	CASSHVAGGPYNEQFF
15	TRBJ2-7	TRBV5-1	CASSLAAGGPYEQYF
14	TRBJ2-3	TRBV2	CASSGRQGADTQYF
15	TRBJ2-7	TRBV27	CASSLVASGYYEQYF
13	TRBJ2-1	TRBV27	CASSGRAYNEQFF
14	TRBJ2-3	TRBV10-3	CAISGQGITDTQYF
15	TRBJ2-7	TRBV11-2	CASSLDPSGKQKQYF
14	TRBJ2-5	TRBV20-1	CSPGGAGAPETQYF
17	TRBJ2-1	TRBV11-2	CASKRREAGSSYNEQFF
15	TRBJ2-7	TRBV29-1	CSVELGTSGSREQYF
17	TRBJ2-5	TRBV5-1	CASSQVPSGIRQETQYF
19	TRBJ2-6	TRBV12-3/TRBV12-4	CASSSPNRVHISGANVLTF
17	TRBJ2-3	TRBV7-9	CASSLGGTSGGTDTQYF
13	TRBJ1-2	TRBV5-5	CASSPYGVYGYTF
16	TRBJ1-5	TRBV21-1	CASSFPPGRARQPQHF
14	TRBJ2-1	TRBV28	CASPPSGRGNEQFF